This TCR beta chain originates from a study of CD8+CD57+ T cells in acquired aplastic anemia. Study summary: Across the sorted CD4+ and CD8+ cells, DNA amounts averaged roughly 3 ug. Study outcomes and limitations: Under 35 was the count of CD8+ CDR3 sequences that patients shared with controls.

All patients picked for sequencing had shown, by flow cytometry, an expansion of CD8+CD57+ cells. As a group, the patients uniformly had severe acquired aplastic anemia. When blood sampling took place, the patients had received no therapy. This clonotype was counted at least ten times. The antigen is undetermined. CDR3 and TCR beta VDJ profiling relied on a genomic DNA template. TCRdb recomputed calls from the reads with MiXCR, one row per CDR3 protein. The sample shows about 160,000 distinct CDR3 sequences, 70% to 80% of them seen only once. Trimming stripped 0 bases from V and 3 bases from J, with 12 bases between. This CDR3 is built from 15 residues. Germline assignment: CDR1 SGHRS and CDR2 YFSETQ.

The sequenced sample consisted of sorted CD4+, CD8+, or CD8+CD57+ T cells (not recorded which) from PBMCs. The gene calls are TRBV5-1 and TRBJ1-2, with D tentatively TRBD1 (6 bases). The clonotype originates from a human donor with aplastic anemia. DNA for the CDR3: TGCGCCAGCAGCTTGGGGGGGGGCGCGGACTATGGCTACACCTTC. Its translation is CASSLGGGADYGYTF. The whole variable domain, remainder taken from reference TRBV5-1 and TRBJ1-2, is KAGVTQTPRYLIKTRGQQVTLSCSPISGHRSVSWYQQTPGQGLQFLFEYFSETQRNKGNFPGRFSGRQFSNSRSEMNVSTLELGDSALYLCASSLGGGADYGYTFGSGTRLTVV.